These 28 T cell receptor beta chains came from one sample sequenced in a study of blood T cell repertoires in COVID-19. Sequencing was performed with immunoSEQ multiplex PCR; in TCRdb, only in-frame clones are kept and a portion is missing. The sample holds a few hundred thousand clones, about 90% seen once. The sequenced material came from PBMCs or T cells enriched from blood (not recorded which). The receptors here all came from a woman between 25 and 40 years old who had recovered from COVID-19.

Only a few counts were recorded for this clone. The gene calls are TRBV28 and TRBJ1-6; 8 positions match TRBD1. Trimming cost V 5 bases and J 8 bases; bases outside gene matches: 2. CDR1 and CDR2 (germline): MDHEN, SYDVKM. The length of the CDR3 is 13 residues. The CDR3 reads CASSQTGDSPLHF. The CDR3 DNA follows: TGTGCCAGCAGTCAGACAGGGGATTCACCCCTCCACTTT.

The chain couples TRBV7-3 to TRBJ2-1; possible D gene TRBD2, 5 bases. V shed 5 bases and J shed 2 bases, with 13 bases lying between them. Germline CDR1 reads SGHTA; CDR2 reads FQGTGA. The CDR3 is 15 amino acids. The CDR3 spells CASSQSGTTYNEQFF. In DNA, the CDR3 is TGTGCCAGCAGCCAAAGCGGAACCACCTACAATGAGCAGTTCTTC.

The table lists this clone with many counts. The chain has TRBV28 and TRBJ1-2; unclear D gene. The CDR3 covers 18 residues. In germline, CDR1 is MDHEN, CDR2 SYDVKM. The V end was cut by 1 base, the J end by 0 bases, with 18 bases between. As DNA, the CDR3 is TGTGCCAGCAGTTTATTAAGGATAGGGAGGCGCTCTAACTATGGCTACACCTTC. Translation gives CASSLLRIGRRSNYGYTF.

J is TRBJ1-4 and V is TRBV5-8; 8 nucleotides match TRBD1. CDR3 length: 16 amino acids. The germline V gene has CDR1 SGHTS and CDR2 YDEGEE. Trimming at V came to 0 bases and at J to 8 bases, leaving 9 bases not matched to a gene. The CDR3 DNA follows: TGTGCCAGCAGCTTGGGGCACCGGACAGGGCCGGAAAAACTGTTTTTT. Translated, it gives CASSLGHRTGPEKLFF.

V and J are TRBV5-1 and TRBJ1-2; D gene ambiguous. Trimming took off 4 bases at V and 2 bases at J, with 12 bases between the two ends. Germline V gene sequence: CDR1 SGHRS, CDR2 YFSETQ. The CDR3 contains 14 residues. Here the CDR3 DNA reads TGCGCCAGCAGCCCCGACTCTCTCAACTATGGCTACACCTTC. Translated, it gives CASSPDSLNYGYTF. The full variable domain, its missing parts supplied by reference TRBV5-1 and TRBJ1-2, is KAGVTQTPRYLIKTRGQQVTLSCSPISGHRSVSWYQQTPGQGLQFLFEYFSETQRNKGNFPGRFSGRQFSNSRSEMNVSTLELGDSALYLCASSPDSLNYGYTFGSGTRLTVV.

V usage is TRBV5-1 and J usage is TRBJ1-1; TRBD1 matches at 10 bases. Trimming removed 4 bases from V and 8 bases from J; junction bases left unmatched: 5. The CDR3 length is 13 residues. Germline V CDR1 and CDR2: SGHRS, YFSETQ. The CDR3 nucleotides read TGCGCCAGCAGCGATAGGGACAGGGGAGAAGCTTTCTTT. It codes for CASSDRDRGEAFF.

The genes are TRBV20-1 and TRBJ2-1; D gene uncertain. Between the trimmed V and J ends, which lost 3 bases and 6 bases, there was a span of 3 bases. This CDR3 has 10 amino acids. Looked up from germline, CDR1 is DFQATT and CDR2 is SNEGSKA (reference sequence). In DNA, the CDR3 is TGCAGTGCTAGGAGCAATGAGCAGTTCTTC. Translating gives CSARSNEQFF.

The CDR3 DNA reads as TGTGCCAGCAGCCCAGAGTGGCGGGGGCGTAGAGGTGAGCAGTTCTTC. Its translation: CASSPEWRGRRGEQFF. The rearrangement joins TRBV7-8 to TRBJ2-1, with D possibly TRBD2 on 7 matching bases. The CDR3 runs 16 residues. The ends were cut back, 5 bases at V and 9 bases at J, with 23 bases in the middle. The germline CDR1 and CDR2 sequences are SGHVS and FQNEAQ.

This sequence joins TRBV19 and TRBJ1-2; no definite D call. Germline V gene sequence: CDR1 LNHDA, CDR2 SQIVND (reference sequence). Deletions cut 4 bases from V and 6 bases from J, with 21 bases between. The CDR3 spans 16 residues. The chain's CDR3 is CASSTPSAGRLDGYTF. Written as DNA, the CDR3 is TGTGCCAGTAGTACCCCAAGCGCGGGTCGGCTCGATGGCTACACCTTC.

The CDR3 protein is CASSQVSSGGSYEQYF. CDR3 coding DNA: TGCGCCAGCAGCCAAGTTAGTAGCGGGGGATCCTACGAGCAGTACTTC. The chain links TRBV4-1 to TRBJ2-7; 9 bases are a match to TRBD2. The germline V gene has CDR1 MGHRA and CDR2 YSYEKL. J gave up 1 base and V 1 base, and 5 bases lay outside the gene matches. CDR3 length equals 16 residues.

This clone was seen only a few times. The V call is TRBV2, the J call TRBJ2-3; D is unclear. The germline V gene encodes CDR1 SNHLY and CDR2 FYNNEI. CDR3 length: 15 amino acids. Trimming took off 3 bases at V and 0 bases at J, with 10 bases between the two ends. In nucleotides, the CDR3 is TGTGCCAGCAGTGACGCATTCACTAGCACAGATACGCAGTATTTT. Translating it yields CASSDAFTSTDTQYF.

The chain links TRBV7-2 to TRBJ2-7, with D maybe TRBD2 (6 bases). CDR1 is SGHTA and CDR2 is FQGNSA in the germline V gene. The CDR3 is made up of 15 amino acids. V was cut by 5 bases and J by 7 bases, with 21 bases left in between. For the CDR3, the DNA is TGTGCCAGCAGCCCCGAGGGTCGGGGACGGGGGGAGCAGTACTTC. This translates into CASSPEGRGRGEQYF.

This clone has just a few counts. This sequence joins TRBV27 and TRBJ1-3; D may be TRBD1 (6 bases). V was trimmed by 6 bases and J by 1 base, leaving 16 bases between them. Per the germline V gene, CDR1 is MNHEY and CDR2 is SMNVEV (reference sequence). This CDR3 has 16 amino acids. The CDR3 bases are TGTGCCAGCAGCCCGCGGGCAGGGGCATCTGGAAACACCATATATTTT. Protein sequence: CASSPRAGASGNTIYF.

The V and J genes are TRBV7-9 and TRBJ2-3; 7 bases align to TRBD2. Losses at the gene ends were 3 bases for V and 2 bases for J; bases not matched to a gene: 11. The CDR3 contains 17 residues. Germline lookup yields CDR1 SEHNR and CDR2 FQNEAQ (reference sequence). The CDR3 reads CASSFWASGAFTDTQYF. CDR3 sequence (DNA): TGTGCCAGCAGCTTTTGGGCCAGCGGGGCCTTCACAGATACGCAGTATTTT.

The chain carries TRBV27 and TRBJ2-2; D unclear. The CDR3 loop spans 10 amino acids. Trimming took 11 bases from V and 8 from J, leaving 9 bases between them. The germline CDR1 and CDR2 sequences are MNHEY and SMNVEV (reference sequence). Written as DNA, the CDR3 is TGTGCCCTCTTTCCGGGGGAGCTGTTTTTT. Translation: CALFPGELFF.

The chain employs TRBV5-5 and TRBJ2-2; 8 nucleotides agree with TRBD1. The CDR3 loop spans 16 amino acids. V gave up 2 bases and J gave up 9 bases; unmatched junction bases: 12. In germline, CDR1 is SGHKS, CDR2 YYEKEE (reference sequence). DNA of the CDR3: TGTGCCAGCAGCTTACAGGGGGACGGGGCTTTCTGGGAGCTGTTTTTT. Its translation is CASSLQGDGAFWELFF.

As concerns this clone: The identical CDR3 is also encoded by other nucleotide sequences in the sample. The chain is built from TRBV27 and TRBJ1-2; D uncertain. This CDR3 has 12 amino acids. V was cut by 4 bases and J by 2 bases, with 5 bases left in between. Germline CDR1 and CDR2: MNHEY and SMNVEV (reference sequence). In DNA form, the CDR3 reads TGTGCCAGCAGTTCCGGGAACTATGGCTACACCTTC. This sequence encodes CASSSGNYGYTF.

The gene calls are TRBV14 and TRBJ1-2, with D possibly matching TRBD1 (5 bases). Germline V gives CDR1 SGHDN, CDR2 FVKESK. The CDR3 spans 13 residues. The V end was cut by 4 bases, the J end by 5 bases, with 11 bases between. CDR3 loop: CASSRQGLYGYTF. The CDR3 DNA sequence: TGTGCCAGCAGCCGGCAGGGCCTTTATGGCTACACCTTC.

The genes are TRBV5-1 and TRBJ1-4, with D possibly being TRBD1 (6 bases). Trimming removed 2 bases at V and 9 bases at J, with 14 bases between. This CDR3 comprises 14 residues. Germline CDR1 reads SGHRS; CDR2 reads YFSETQ. The CDR3 bases are TGCGCCAGCAGCTTAGGTACAGGGACGCAAAAACTGTTTTTT. Residues: CASSLGTGTQKLFF.

This chain links TRBV12-3 or TRBV12-4 with TRBJ2-7; D is possibly TRBD1 (6 bases). The V end was cut by 6 bases, the J end by 2 bases, with 11 bases between. CDR3 length: 13 amino acids. DNA for the CDR3: TGTGCCAGCAGGGCAGGGGATCCCTACGAGCAGTACTTC. The encoded protein is CASRAGDPYEQYF.

The CDR3 loop is CASSPTGSGSYEQYF. DNA of the CDR3: TGTGCCAGTAGCCCGACAGGGTCCGGGTCCTACGAGCAGTACTTC. This chain links TRBV19 with TRBJ2-7; 7 bases map to TRBD1. The CDR3 covers 15 residues. J gave up 1 base and V 6 bases, and 9 bases lay outside the gene matches. The germline gives CDR1 LNHDA, CDR2 SQIVND (reference sequence).

V is TRBV5-4 and J is TRBJ1-2; 12 bases agree with TRBD1. J lost 6 bases, V lost 4 bases, and 7 bases had no gene match. Germline V gene sequence: CDR1 SGHNT, CDR2 YYREEE (reference sequence). The CDR3 consists of 15 residues. This chain's CDR3 is CASSGDRGRRNGYTF. CDR3 nucleotide sequence: TGTGCCAGCAGCGGGGACAGGGGGCGGCGGAATGGCTACACCTTC.

V is TRBV7-9 and J is TRBJ2-1; perhaps TRBD2 as D (7 bases). V lost 7 bases to trimming and J lost 5 bases, with 21 bases between them. Per germline, CDR1 SEHNR and CDR2 FQNEAQ (reference sequence). The length of the CDR3 is 16 residues. The CDR3 protein is CASTLGGLPANNEQFF. CDR3 DNA sequence: TGTGCCAGCACCCTGGGGGGGCTTCCAGCCAACAATGAGCAGTTCTTC.

This clone has more than one count but fewer than ten. The V and J genes are TRBV7-8 and TRBJ1-1, with 7 bases aligning to TRBD1. The length of the CDR3 is 12 residues. Germline trimming cut 1 base from V and 13 bases from J; bases unmatched to any gene: 6. Looked up from germline, CDR1 is SGHVS and CDR2 is FQNEAQ. Here the CDR3 DNA reads TGTGCCAGCAGCTTAGGAGGGACAGATGATTTCTTT. Translated: CASSLGGTDDFF.

The chain combines TRBV5-4 with TRBJ1-2; D remains unclear. The CDR3 length is 14 residues. Looked up from germline, CDR1 is SGHNT and CDR2 is YYREEE (reference sequence). The V and J ends lost 4 bases and 3 bases respectively, with 13 bases between them. CDR3 nucleotide sequence: TGTGCCAGCAGCCCCTTCTCCGTCGACTATGGCTACACCTTC. Residues: CASSPFSVDYGYTF.

This clone appeared once. The rearrangement links TRBV18 to TRBJ1-1; D is ambiguous. In germline, CDR1 is KGHSH, CDR2 LQKENI. V was pared by 1 base and J by 2 bases, with 11 bases between. The CDR3 totals 15 residues. For the CDR3, the DNA is TGTGCCAGCTCACCACGGGCAGAAAAAAACACTGAAGCTTTCTTT. This gives the protein CASSPRAEKNTEAFF.

This clone came up a few times. DNA for the CDR3: TGTGCCAGCAGCCGGAGAGGGGGGGAGCCCCAGCATTTT. This gives the protein CASSRRGGEPQHF. This chain links TRBV5-6 with TRBJ1-5; D may be TRBD1 (6 bases). Germline values: CDR1 SGHDT, CDR2 YYEEEE. The germline V and J ends were trimmed by 4 bases and 8 bases, with 13 bases remaining between them. This CDR3 comprises 13 residues.

The V and J genes are TRBV5-1 and TRBJ2-2; 10 bases line up with TRBD1. Looked up from germline, CDR1 is SGHRS and CDR2 is YFSETQ. The J segment lost 4 bases and the V segment lost 0 bases, leaving 3 bases of the junction unmatched. There are 16 residues in the CDR3. The DNA for the CDR3 is TGCGCCAGCAGCTTGGGGGACAGGGGATTCACCGGGGAGCTGTTTTTT. Its protein product is CASSLGDRGFTGELFF. Filled out from reference TRBV5-1 and TRBJ2-2, the complete variable domain reads KAGVTQTPRYLIKTRGQQVTLSCSPISGHRSVSWYQQTPGQGLQFLFEYFSETQRNKGNFPGRFSGRQFSNSRSEMNVSTLELGDSALYLCASSLGDRGFTGELFFGEGSRLTVL.